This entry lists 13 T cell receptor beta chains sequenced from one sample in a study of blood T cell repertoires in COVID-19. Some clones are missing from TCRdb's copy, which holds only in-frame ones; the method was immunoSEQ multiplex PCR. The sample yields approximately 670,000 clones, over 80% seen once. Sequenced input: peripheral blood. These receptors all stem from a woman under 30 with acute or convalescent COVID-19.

Here the CDR3 reads CASSLRDSSNYGYTF. The CDR3, as DNA: TGCGCCAGCAGCTTGCGGGACTCCTCTAACTATGGCTACACCTTC. The chain is built from TRBV5-1 and TRBJ1-2, with a weak D call TRBD1 (5 bases). CDR1 and CDR2 (germline): SGHRS, YFSETQ. V shed 1 base and J shed 0 bases, with 10 bases lying between them. The CDR3 has 15 residues.

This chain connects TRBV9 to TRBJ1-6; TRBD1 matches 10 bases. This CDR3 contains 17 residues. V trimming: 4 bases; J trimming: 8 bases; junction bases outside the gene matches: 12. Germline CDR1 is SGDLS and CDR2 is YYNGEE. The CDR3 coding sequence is TGTGCCAGCAGCACTCAGACAGGGGGCGCGGTGGATTCACCCCTCCACTTT. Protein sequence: CASSTQTGGAVDSPLHF.

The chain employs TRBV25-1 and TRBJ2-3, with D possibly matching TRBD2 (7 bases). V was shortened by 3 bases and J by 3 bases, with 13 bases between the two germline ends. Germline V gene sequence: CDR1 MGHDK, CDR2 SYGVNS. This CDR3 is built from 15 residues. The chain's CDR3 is CASSDWRGGTDTQYF. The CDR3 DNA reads TGTGCCAGCAGTGATTGGAGGGGGGGAACAGATACGCAGTATTTT.

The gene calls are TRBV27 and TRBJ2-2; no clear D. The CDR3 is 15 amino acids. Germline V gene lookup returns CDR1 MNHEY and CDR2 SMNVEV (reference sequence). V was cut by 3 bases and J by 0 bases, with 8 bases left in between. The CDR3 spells CASSFSQANTGELFF. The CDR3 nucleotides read TGTGCCAGCAGTTTCTCCCAGGCGAACACCGGGGAGCTGTTTTTT.

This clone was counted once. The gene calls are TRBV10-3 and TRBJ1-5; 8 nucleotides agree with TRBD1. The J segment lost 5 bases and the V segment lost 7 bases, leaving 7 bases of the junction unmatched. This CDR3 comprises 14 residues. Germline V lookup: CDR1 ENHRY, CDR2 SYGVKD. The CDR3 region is CAIKGQGGDQPQHF. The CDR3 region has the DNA TGTGCCATCAAAGGACAGGGCGGGGATCAGCCCCAGCATTTT.

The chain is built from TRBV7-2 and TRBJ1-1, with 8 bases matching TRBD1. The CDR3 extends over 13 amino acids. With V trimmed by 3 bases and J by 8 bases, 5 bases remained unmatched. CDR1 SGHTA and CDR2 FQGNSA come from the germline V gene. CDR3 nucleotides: TGTGCCAGCAGCTTTGACAGGGGACTAGAAGCTTTCTTT. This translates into CASSFDRGLEAFF.

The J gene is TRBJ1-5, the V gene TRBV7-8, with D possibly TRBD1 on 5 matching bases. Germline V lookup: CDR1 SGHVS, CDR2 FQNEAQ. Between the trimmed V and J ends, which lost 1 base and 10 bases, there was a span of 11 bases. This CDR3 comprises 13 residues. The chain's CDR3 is CASSLDLGQPQHF. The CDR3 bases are TGTGCCAGCAGCTTAGACTTGGGGCAACCCCAGCATTTT. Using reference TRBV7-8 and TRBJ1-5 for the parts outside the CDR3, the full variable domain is GAGVSQSPRYKVAKRGQDVALRCDPISGHVSLFWYQQALGQGPEFLTYFQNEAQLDKSGLPSDRFFAERPEGSVSTLKIQRTQQEDSAVYLCASSLDLGQPQHFGDGTRLSIL.

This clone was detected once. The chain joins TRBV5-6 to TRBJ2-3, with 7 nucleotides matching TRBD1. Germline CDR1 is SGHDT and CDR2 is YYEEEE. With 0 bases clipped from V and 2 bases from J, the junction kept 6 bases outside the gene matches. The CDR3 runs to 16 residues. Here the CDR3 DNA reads TGTGCCAGCAGCTTGGTATCCGGGACAGCCACAGATACGCAGTATTTT. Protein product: CASSLVSGTATDTQYF.

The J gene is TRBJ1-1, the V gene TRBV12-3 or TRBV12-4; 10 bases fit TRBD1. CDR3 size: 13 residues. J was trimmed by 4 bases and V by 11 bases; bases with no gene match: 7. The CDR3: CAAGQGSITEAFF. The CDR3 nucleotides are TGTGCCGCGGGACAGGGGTCGATCACTGAAGCTTTCTTT.

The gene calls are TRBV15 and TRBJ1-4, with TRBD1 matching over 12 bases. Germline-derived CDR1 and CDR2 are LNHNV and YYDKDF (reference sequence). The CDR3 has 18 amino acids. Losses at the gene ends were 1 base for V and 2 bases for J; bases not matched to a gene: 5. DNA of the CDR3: TGTGCCACCAGCAGAGGAAGGGACAGGGGGCGGACTAATGAAAAACTGTTTTTT. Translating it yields CATSRGRDRGRTNEKLFF.

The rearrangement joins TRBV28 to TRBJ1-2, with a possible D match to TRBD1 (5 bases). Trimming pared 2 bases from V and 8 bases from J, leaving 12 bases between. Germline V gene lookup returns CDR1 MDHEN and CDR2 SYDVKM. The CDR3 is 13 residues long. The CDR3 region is CASSLGTGGGYTF. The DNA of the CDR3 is TGTGCCAGCAGTTTAGGAACAGGAGGGGGCTACACCTTC.

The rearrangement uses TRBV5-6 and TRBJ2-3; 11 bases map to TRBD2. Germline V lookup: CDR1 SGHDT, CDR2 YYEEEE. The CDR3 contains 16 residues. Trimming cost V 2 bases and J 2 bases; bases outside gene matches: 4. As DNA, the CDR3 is TGTGCCAGCAGCTTACTAGCGGGGGAGTACACAGATACGCAGTATTTT. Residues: CASSLLAGEYTDTQYF.

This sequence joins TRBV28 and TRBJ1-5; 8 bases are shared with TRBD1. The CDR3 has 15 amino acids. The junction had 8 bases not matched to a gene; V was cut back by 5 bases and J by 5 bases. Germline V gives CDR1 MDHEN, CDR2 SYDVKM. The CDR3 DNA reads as TGTGCCAGCAGTACCGGACAGGGCTTCTATCAGCCCCAGCATTTT. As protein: CASSTGQGFYQPQHF.